The clone carrying this T cell receptor (beta chain) came up many times. The antigen is unknown. These data are taken from a study of T-cell reconstitution after alpha-beta-depleted transplantation in children. Study-wide results and limits: In patients about two months after transplant, alpha-beta T cells reportedly arose from several hundred expanded graft clones. High day-60 TCRbeta diversity in some patients came from surviving recipient T cells and thymic progenitors. T-cell counts and diversity at one year following transplant were attributed mainly to newly produced T cells.

This CDR3 is 13 amino acids long. Germline V gives CDR1 SQVTM, CDR2 ANQGSEA. Trimming removed 7 bases from V and 8 bases from J; junction bases left unmatched: 13. It was with unique molecular identifiers that the TCRbeta library was prepared. MiXCR, run by TCRdb on the PCR reads, gives a single entry per CDR3 protein. The repertoire holds about 78,000 distinct CDR3 sequences, with 13% to 15% as singletons. The rearrangement links TRBV29-1 to TRBJ1-2, with TRBD1 identical over 7 bases. The origin of this receptor is a male patient aged 2 to 9 who had a stem cell transplant for acute lymphoblastic leukemia, so the T cells may come from the graft donor. The source material was PBMCs, mostly from graft donor cells, sampled 180 days after TCRalphabeta/CD19-depleted stem cell transplant. CDR3 residues: CSARLSGTDGYTF. In nucleotides, the CDR3 is TGCAGCGCACGACTTTCCGGGACAGACGGCTACACCTTC.